These T cell receptor beta chains were read from a single sample in a study of cytomegalovirus exposure and HLA in healthy donors. The assay was immunoSEQ multiplex PCR, and TCRdb's table has in-frame clones only and misses some. This sample has 95,000 to 150,000 clones; approximately 72% occur once, and the top ten carry around 8.5%. The sample consisted of PBMCs. These receptors were obtained from a woman aged 45-65 years in good health and CMV-seropositive. Each CDR3 is given with its conserved first and last residue.

V,CDR3
TRBV7-2,CASSHEWTGRVFF
TRBV10-3,CAISEQGTPGNTIYF
TRBV19,CASSRKPPFRPGTPFRVNQPQHF
TRBV7-9,CASSLAGTGHGYTF
TRBV2,CASSWGQGKGGYTF
TRBV27,CASSLFGDLQETQYF
TRBV7-3,CASSPRLAGEGDTQYF
TRBV30,CAWSVLISPAQYF
TRBV4-1,CASSQDPTVYGYTF
TRBV7-8,CASSLLVARDYGYTF
TRBV6-6,CASSYSKLAETYEQYF
TRBV9,CASSVSGQNTEAFF
TRBV5-1,CASSLGSLEYEQYF
TRBV7-9,CASSYGAEAQYF
TRBV5-4,CASSLGGRMRETQYF
TRBV2,CASSRETGFAAEAFF
TRBV7-2,CASSLVQVNTGELFF
TRBV6-5,CASSYDKNYGYTF
TRBV27,CASRAGGTGTNEKLFF
TRBV6-5,CASSYGGAGNNEQFF
TRBV6-6,CASSYLRDRDPDTQYF
TRBV11-3,CASSLDGIEAFF
TRBV13,CASGAGSTSYEQYF
TRBV15,CATSRTGSTNEKLFF